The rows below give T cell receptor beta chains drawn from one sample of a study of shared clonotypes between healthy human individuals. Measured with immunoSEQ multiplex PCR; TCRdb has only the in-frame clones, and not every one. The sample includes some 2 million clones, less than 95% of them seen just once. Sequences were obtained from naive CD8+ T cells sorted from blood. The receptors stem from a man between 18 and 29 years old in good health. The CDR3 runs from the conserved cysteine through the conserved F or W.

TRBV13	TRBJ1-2	CASSSGQGYTNYGYTF
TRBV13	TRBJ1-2	CASSSGTGDGYTF
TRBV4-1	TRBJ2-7	CASSQVGGQGGSEQYF
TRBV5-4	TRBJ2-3	CASSLISGGADTQYF
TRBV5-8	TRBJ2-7	CASSPRASGSSYEQYF
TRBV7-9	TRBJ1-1	CASSPGQNTEAFF
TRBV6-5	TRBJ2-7	CASSYGDRASYEQYF
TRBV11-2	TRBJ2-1	CASSLDGLAVRPSSYNEQFF
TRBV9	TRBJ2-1	CASSVGQAYNEQFF
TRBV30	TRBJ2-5	CAWSDPPGAGKGRETQYF
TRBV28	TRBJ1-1	CASSKAGTGFTEAFF
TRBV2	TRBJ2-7	CASSVSGTGPSYEQYF
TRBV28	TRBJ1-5	CASSLGPGSGNQPQHF
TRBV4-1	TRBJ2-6	CASSQVSLVHSGANVLTF
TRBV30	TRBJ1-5	CAWSLGLGVQPQHF
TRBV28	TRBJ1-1	CASSSLLTELNTEAFF
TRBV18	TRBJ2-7	CASSPSGYSYEQYF
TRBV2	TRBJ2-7	CASTEGRPSENSYEQYF
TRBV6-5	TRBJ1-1	CASSENRVLAFF
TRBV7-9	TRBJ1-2	CASSSDRAAGYTF
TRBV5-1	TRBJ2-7	CASSLPPDSISYEQYF
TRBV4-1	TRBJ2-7	CASSQVPGTYEQYF
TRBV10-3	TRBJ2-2	CAILGQGSHTPTGELFF
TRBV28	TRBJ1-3	CASSLIGNTIYF
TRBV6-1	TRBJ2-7	CASSEIARGDYEQYF
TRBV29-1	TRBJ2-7	CSVEEAGTATYEQYF
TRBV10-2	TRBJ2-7	CASVPGLSYEQYF
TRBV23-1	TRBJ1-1	CASSPSGVLNTEAFF
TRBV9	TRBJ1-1	CASSIQGSGTEAFF
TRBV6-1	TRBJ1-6	CASSETQADLFSYNSPLHF
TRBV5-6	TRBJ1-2	CASSSGQGNRDGYTF
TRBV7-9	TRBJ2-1	CASSSGLAGGPGNEQFF
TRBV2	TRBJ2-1	CASGSTGEGNNEQFF
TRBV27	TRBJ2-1	CASSTWTGGRYYNEQFF
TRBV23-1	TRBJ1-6	CASSQSPAPNSPLHF
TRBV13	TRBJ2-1	CASSTLQGAVPNEQFF
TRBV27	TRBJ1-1	CASSRTGSSTEAFF
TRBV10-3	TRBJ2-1	CAISVSGNEQFF
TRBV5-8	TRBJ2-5	CASSPGTGGPQETQYF
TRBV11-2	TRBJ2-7	CASSLRSDEQYF
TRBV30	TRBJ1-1	CAWSPSPTPMKTEAFF